The 24 T cell receptor beta chains listed next were all sequenced from one sample in a study of blood T cell repertoires in COVID-19. This table comes from immunoSEQ multiplex PCR, and its TCRdb copy is limited to in-frame clones, with some not included. The profile shows more than 250,000 clones, around 89% of them singletons. The sequenced material came from peripheral blood. The source is a woman in her twenties or thirties with COVID-19, enrolled during active disease.

Only a few counts were recorded for this clone. V gene TRBV7-2 combines with J gene TRBJ1-1; 8 nucleotides agree with TRBD1. This CDR3 has 15 amino acids. J was trimmed by 1 base and V by 5 bases; bases with no gene match: 6. The germline V gene has CDR1 SGHTA and CDR2 FQGNSA. CDR3 DNA sequence: TGTGCCAGCAGCCCACTTGGACAGGGGAACACTGAAGCTTTCTTT. It is translated as CASSPLGQGNTEAFF.

The chain carries TRBV5-5 and TRBJ2-4; 9 bases agree with TRBD2. CDR3 length: 15 amino acids. In germline, CDR1 is SGHKS, CDR2 YYEKEE (reference sequence). Trimming at V came to 0 bases and at J to 9 bases, leaving 7 bases not matched to a gene. The CDR3 is CASSLASGEGSIQYF. CDR3 in DNA: TGTGCCAGCAGCTTGGCTAGCGGGGAGGGCAGCATTCAGTACTTC.

The V and J genes are TRBV6-5 and TRBJ2-1; 8 bases match TRBD1. V was clipped by 6 bases and J by 5 bases; unmatched bases: 9. From germline, CDR1 is MNHEY and CDR2 SVGAGI. The CDR3 is made up of 15 amino acids. The CDR3 is CASSPRTGRNNEQFF. CDR3 nucleotides: TGTGCCAGCAGCCCGAGGACAGGGAGGAACAATGAGCAGTTCTTC.

The chain is built from TRBV11-2 and TRBJ2-2, with 7 bases identical to TRBD1. The CDR3 runs 16 residues. V lost 4 bases, J lost 4 bases, and 9 bases stayed unmatched. The germline V gene has CDR1 SGHAT and CDR2 FQNNGV. The CDR3, as DNA: TGTGCCAGCAGCTCTATCCCCGGGACAGCCACCGGGGAGCTGTTTTTT. Protein: CASSSIPGTATGELFF.

Written as DNA, the CDR3 is TGTGCCAGCCACCGGGACAGGGTTGAGACCCAGTACTTC. Amino acids: CASHRDRVETQYF. The V gene is TRBV5-5, the J gene TRBJ2-5, with 9 bases fitting TRBD1. V lost 7 bases and J lost 5; bases outside the gene matches: 6. The CDR3 length is 13 residues. In germline, CDR1 is SGHKS, CDR2 YYEKEE (reference sequence).

The chain has TRBV5-1 and TRBJ1-1; D might be TRBD1 (6 bases). V was shortened by 0 bases and J by 3 bases, with 12 bases between the two germline ends. Per germline, CDR1 SGHRS and CDR2 YFSETQ. This CDR3 comprises 15 residues. The CDR3 DNA sequence: TGCGCCAGCAGCTTGGAAGGGGGAGTGGACACTGAAGCTTTCTTT. This codes for CASSLEGGVDTEAFF.

This chain joins TRBV3-1 (or the pseudogene TRBV3-2) and TRBJ1-1, with 7 bases aligning to TRBD1. V shed 4 bases, J shed 0 bases, and the junction held 5 bases outside the gene matches. The V gene's germline CDR1 is LGHDT and CDR2 YNNKEL (reference sequence). This CDR3 comprises 15 residues. As DNA, the CDR3 is TGTGCCAGCAGCCTCCCCGGGACAGTGAACACTGAAGCTTTCTTT. It yields the protein CASSLPGTVNTEAFF.

The chain links TRBV19 to TRBJ2-2, with 10 bases matching TRBD1. Trimming cost V 1 base and J 1 base; bases outside gene matches: 6. The CDR3 extends over 18 amino acids. Per germline, CDR1 LNHDA and CDR2 SQIVND (reference sequence). The CDR3 region has the DNA TGTGCCAGTAGTATAGGAATGACAGGGGGCGGGAACACCGGGGAGCTGTTTTTT. Translation: CASSIGMTGGGNTGELFF. Full variable domain (missing parts from reference TRBV19 and TRBJ2-2): DGGITQSPKYLFRKEGQNVTLSCEQNLNHDAMYWYRQDPGQGLRLIYYSQIVNDFQKGDIAEGYSVSREKKESFPLTVTSAQKNPTAFYLCASSIGMTGGGNTGELFFGEGSRLTVL.

This clone was recorded once. The chain is built from TRBV19 and TRBJ1-5, with D hard to call. V was clipped by 0 bases and J by 4 bases, with 13 bases between them. This CDR3 region has 16 residues. From germline, CDR1 is LNHDA and CDR2 SQIVND (reference sequence). CDR3 sequence reads: CASSIDPGRGNQPQHF. In nucleotides, the CDR3 is TGTGCCAGTAGTATAGATCCCGGACGGGGAAATCAGCCCCAGCATTTT.

The gene calls are TRBV19 and TRBJ2-3; 7 bases map to TRBD2. The V and J ends lost 4 bases and 2 bases, in that order; junction bases with no gene match: 6. CDR1 and CDR2 (germline): LNHDA, SQIVND (reference sequence). The CDR3 length is 15 residues. The CDR3 loop is CASSTETSLTDTQYF. CDR3 DNA: TGTGCCAGTAGTACTGAGACTAGCCTCACAGATACGCAGTATTTT.

The V and J genes are TRBV27 and TRBJ2-3; D is possibly TRBD1 (6 bases). Germline lookup yields CDR1 MNHEY and CDR2 SMNVEV (reference sequence). Trimming left V 6 bases short and J 4 bases short, with 14 bases between. The CDR3 is 14 residues long. CDR3 coding DNA: TGTGCCAGCAGCCATGTACAGGGTTCAGATACGCAGTATTTT. Its protein product is CASSHVQGSDTQYF.

The V call is TRBV19, the J call TRBJ2-1; 10 nucleotides align to TRBD1. This CDR3 comprises 12 residues. V lost 6 bases to trimming and J lost 11 bases; unmatched junction nucleotides: 4. Germline lookup yields CDR1 LNHDA and CDR2 SQIVND (reference sequence). In DNA form, the CDR3 reads TGTGCCAGTAGGGACAGGGGGAAGAAGCAGTTCTTC. This gives the protein CASRDRGKKQFF.

The chain couples TRBV5-6 to TRBJ1-1; 8 bases line up with TRBD1. This CDR3 has 16 residues. Germline CDR1 SGHDT, CDR2 YYEEEE. With V trimmed by 2 bases and J by 6 bases, 12 bases remained unmatched. CDR3 sequence: CASSLRDRGSQAEAFF. The CDR3, as DNA: TGTGCCAGCAGCTTACGTGACAGGGGCTCTCAGGCTGAAGCTTTCTTT. The complete variable domain, with remaining parts taken from reference TRBV5-6 and TRBJ1-1, reads DAGVTQSPTHLIKTRGQQVTLRCSPKSGHDTVSWYQQALGQGPQFIFQYYEEEERQRGNFPDRFSGHQFPNYSSELNVNALLLGDSALYLCASSLRDRGSQAEAFFGQGTRLTVV.

The V gene is TRBV20-1, the J gene TRBJ1-5; no clear D gene. Germline CDR1 is DFQATT and CDR2 is SNEGSKA (reference sequence). Trimming stripped 3 bases from V and 1 base from J, with 4 bases between. The CDR3 consists of 12 residues. The CDR3 protein is CSASRSNQPQHF. The CDR3 DNA reads TGCAGTGCTAGTCGGAGCAATCAGCCCCAGCATTTT.

V usage is TRBV7-8 and J usage is TRBJ1-2; tentative D call: TRBD1 (5 bases). V dropped 0 bases and J dropped 3 bases, with 8 bases sitting between them. CDR1 and CDR2 (germline): SGHVS, FQNEAQ. This CDR3 has 14 residues. As DNA, the CDR3 is TGTGCCAGCAGCTTAGCTCCGGGGGACTATGGCTACACCTTC. This gives the protein CASSLAPGDYGYTF.

The chain employs TRBV7-2 and TRBJ2-2; TRBD2 aligns across 7 bases. The CDR3 runs to 15 residues. The J segment lost 1 base and the V segment lost 7 bases, leaving 6 bases of the junction unmatched. Germline CDR1 SGHTA, CDR2 FQGNSA. The CDR3 DNA is TGTGCCAGCAATGCCCAGCGGGGGAACACCGGGGAGCTGTTTTTT. Amino acids: CASNAQRGNTGELFF.

This clone has just one count. The genes are TRBV6-2 or TRBV6-3 and TRBJ2-3; 8 bases align to TRBD1. Germline CDR1 reads MNHEY; CDR2 reads SVGEGT. The trim removed 6 bases at V and 2 bases at J, leaving 13 bases unmatched. The CDR3 sequence is 17 residues long. In DNA, the CDR3 is TGTGCCAGCAGCCCTATTTTGGGGGACAGGTACACAGATACGCAGTATTTT. It is translated as CASSPILGDRYTDTQYF.

The CDR3 DNA follows: TGTGCCAGCAGTGTTGGGACAGGGGGATACGAGCAGTACTTC. It codes for CASSVGTGGYEQYF. This sequence joins TRBV14 and TRBJ2-7; 11 positions match TRBD1. The V gene's germline CDR1 is SGHDN and CDR2 FVKESK. This CDR3 is built from 14 residues. After removal of 6 bases from V and 4 bases from J, the junction contained 5 bases not matched to a gene.

This chain uses TRBV19 with TRBJ1-5; D remains ambiguous. The CDR3 spans 12 residues. Germline-derived CDR1 and CDR2 are LNHDA and SQIVND (reference sequence). V was clipped by 4 bases and J by 6 bases, with 7 bases between them. CDR3 amino acids: CASSRSGQPQHF. The CDR3 coding sequence is TGTGCCAGTAGTAGGTCGGGTCAGCCCCAGCATTTT.

The rearrangement uses TRBV18 and TRBJ1-4; D not resolved. The CDR3 is made up of 13 amino acids. V lost 3 bases, J lost 8 bases, and 10 bases lay in between. The germline CDR1 and CDR2 sequences are KGHSH and LQKENI. CDR3 region: CASSPGRKEKLFF. In DNA form, the CDR3 reads TGTGCCAGCTCACCGGGCAGAAAAGAAAAACTGTTTTTT.

The rearrangement joins TRBV30 to TRBJ2-3; D is possibly TRBD2 (5 bases). This CDR3 spans 13 amino acids. V was shortened by 5 bases and J by 6 bases, with 15 bases between the two germline ends. The germline CDR1 and CDR2 sequences are GTSNPN and SVGIG (reference sequence). CDR3 in amino acids: CAWGSWATDTQYF. CDR3 bases: TGTGCCTGGGGGAGTTGGGCGACGGATACGCAGTATTTT.

The gene calls are TRBV6-2 or TRBV6-3 and TRBJ2-3, with TRBD2 matching 9 bases. The CDR3 sequence is 15 residues long. Germline lookup yields CDR1 MNHEY and CDR2 SVGEGT. Trimming took 2 bases from V and 4 from J; bases not matched to a gene: 4. The CDR3 DNA follows: TGTGCCAGCAGTTACCTAGGACTAGCGTCAGATACGCAGTATTTT. Residues: CASSYLGLASDTQYF.

This clone showed up just once. The chain carries TRBV15 and TRBJ2-1; the match to TRBD2 covers 10 bases. Germline V gene sequence: CDR1 LNHNV, CDR2 YYDKDF (reference sequence). The V gene end was trimmed by 2 bases and the J gene end by 0 bases; junction bases not matched to a gene: 7. The CDR3 contains 18 residues. CDR3 region: CATSRLAGAPSSYNEQFF. The CDR3 coding sequence is TGTGCCACCAGCAGACTAGCGGGGGCCCCGAGCTCCTACAATGAGCAGTTCTTC.

The chain links TRBV7-2 to TRBJ2-2, with D maybe TRBD1 (5 bases). Looked up from germline, CDR1 is SGHTA and CDR2 is FQGNSA. This CDR3 has 16 residues. Trimming stripped 1 base from V and 8 bases from J, with 17 bases between. The CDR3 DNA sequence: TGTGCCAGCAGCTTAGTGTCTACACAGGTCTCAGGGGAGCTGTTTTTT. Translating gives CASSLVSTQVSGELFF.